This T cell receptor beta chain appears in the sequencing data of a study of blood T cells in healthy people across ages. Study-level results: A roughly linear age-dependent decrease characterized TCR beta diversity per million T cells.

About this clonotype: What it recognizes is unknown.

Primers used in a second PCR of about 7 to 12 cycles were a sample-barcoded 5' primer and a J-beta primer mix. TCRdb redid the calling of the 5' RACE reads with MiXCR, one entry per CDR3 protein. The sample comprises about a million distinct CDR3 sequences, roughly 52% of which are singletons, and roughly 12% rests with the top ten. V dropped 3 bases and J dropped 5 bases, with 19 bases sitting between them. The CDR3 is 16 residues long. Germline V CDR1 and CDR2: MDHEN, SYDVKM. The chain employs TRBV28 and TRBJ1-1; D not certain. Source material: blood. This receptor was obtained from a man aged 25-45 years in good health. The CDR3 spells CASSLKETRWKTEAFF. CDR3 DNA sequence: TGTGCCAGCAGTTTGAAGGAGACACGTTGGAAAACTGAAGCTTTCTTT.